Listed below are T cell receptor beta chains from one sample, sequenced in a study of OX40 agonist ivuxolimab in advanced cancers. Profiled with immunoSEQ multiplex PCR; TCRdb holds only in-frame clones, not every one. The sample includes roughly 80,000 clones, 86% of them seen just once. The starting material was CD4+ or CD8+ T cells sorted from blood, obtained in a trial of the OX40 agonist ivuxolimab. These receptors all stem from an adult with an advanced solid tumor such as melanoma, head and neck, liver or kidney cancer. CDR3s include the opening cysteine and the closing phenylalanine or tryptophan. A D gene is named only where the DNA matches it firmly. Clone size appears in some rows only: once, few, many, or a class for an expanded clone.

clone_size d_call j_call v_call cdr3_aa cdr3_nt
NA NA TRBJ1-4 TRBV5-6 CASSFIDEKLFF TGTGCCAGCAGCTTTATCGATGAAAAACTGTTTTTT
few TRBD2 TRBJ2-1 TRBV6-5 CASSYPGRGVNEQFF TGTGCCAGCAGTTACCCCGGGAGGGGGGTTAATGAGCAGTTCTTC
NA NA TRBJ2-2 TRBV29-1 CSVGLATTPGWNTGELFF TGCAGCGTTGGGTTGGCAACAACCCCAGGTTGGAACACCGGGGAGCTGTTTTTT
NA TRBD2 TRBJ2-5 TRBV6-6 CASSVTSRGETQYF TGTGCCAGCAGCGTGACTAGCCGAGGGGAGACCCAGTACTTC
NA TRBD1 TRBJ1-3 TRBV4-2 CASSLGTGSGNTIYF TGTGCCAGCAGCCTTGGGACAGGCTCTGGAAACACCATATATTTT
NA NA TRBJ2-2 TRBV29-1 CSVRGEGAGRTGELFF TGCAGCGTTCGAGGAGAGGGGGCGGGAAGAACCGGGGAGCTGTTTTTT
NA TRBD1 TRBJ1-5 TRBV6-5 CASSYPMTGQPQHF TGTGCCAGCAGTTACCCCATGACAGGGCAGCCCCAGCATTTT
NA NA TRBJ1-2 TRBV30 CAWRNGGGGKGYGYTF TGTGCCTGGAGGAATGGGGGGGGCGGGAAGGGGTATGGCTACACCTTC
once NA TRBJ2-7 TRBV30 CAWRGQGGSYEQYF TGTGCCTGGAGGGGGCAGGGAGGCTCCTACGAGCAGTACTTC
once NA TRBJ2-1 TRBV14 CASGPLRDEQFF TGTGCCAGCGGACCCCTTAGGGATGAGCAGTTCTTC
NA NA TRBJ1-4 TRBV6-1 CASSEVPGSGRKLFF TGTGCCAGCAGTGAAGTGCCAGGGTCAGGGAGAAAACTGTTTTTT
NA TRBD2 TRBJ2-1 TRBV7-6 CASSSGGDEQFF TGTGCCAGCAGCTCGGGAGGAGATGAGCAGTTCTTC
NA TRBD1 TRBJ1-5 TRBV30 CAWSGQGAIRNQPQHF TGTGCCTGGAGCGGACAGGGGGCGATTCGCAATCAGCCCCAGCATTTT
once NA TRBJ1-4 TRBV14 CASSQAHLKGKLFF TGTGCCAGCAGCCAAGCCCACCTGAAAGGAAAACTGTTTTTT
few NA TRBJ1-4 TRBV21-1 CASSNMFRGAEKLFF TGTGCCAGCAGCAATATGTTCCGGGGGGCAGAAAAACTGTTTTTT
NA NA TRBJ1-3 TRBV5-4 CASSLAGASSGNTIYF TGTGCCAGCAGCTTGGCCGGAGCGAGCTCTGGAAACACCATATATTTT
NA TRBD1 TRBJ1-1 TRBV5-5 CASSLPYRGGTEAFF TGTGCCAGCAGCTTGCCCTACAGGGGTGGCACTGAAGCTTTCTTT
NA NA TRBJ2-5 TRBV5-4 CASSVRETQYF TGTGCCAGCAGCGTGCGTGAGACCCAGTACTTC
NA NA TRBJ1-1 TRBV14 CASSQSLVWTEAFF TGTGCCAGCAGCCAGAGCTTGGTATGGACTGAAGCTTTCTTT
NA TRBD1 TRBJ1-2 TRBV18 CASSPVWDRGNYGYTF TGTGCCAGCTCACCGGTTTGGGACAGGGGCAACTATGGCTACACCTTC
NA NA TRBJ1-5 TRBV4-1 CASSQDSRRNQPQHF TGCGCCAGCAGCCAAGATTCCCGACGCAATCAGCCCCAGCATTTT
NA NA TRBJ2-2 TRBV7-2 CASSLGSANGELFF TGTGCCAGCAGCTTAGGAAGCGCTAACGGGGAGCTGTTTTTT
NA NA TRBJ2-7 TRBV5-1 CASSPGGGSQYF TGCGCCAGCAGTCCCGGGGGTGGAAGTCAGTACTTC
once NA TRBJ1-5 TRBV28 CASSSLLQPQHF TGTGCCAGCAGTTCCCTTTTACAGCCCCAGCATTTT
few NA TRBJ2-1 TRBV4-3 CASSQSGTLGNEQFF TGCGCCAGCAGCCAAAGCGGTACCCTAGGGAATGAGCAGTTCTTC
NA TRBD2 TRBJ2-7 TRBV7-9 CASSPRLAGGSGTYEQYF TGTGCCAGCAGCCCTCGACTAGCGGGGGGTTCGGGAACCTACGAGCAGTACTTC
NA TRBD2 TRBJ2-1 TRBV7-9 CASSITTSGSEQFF TGTGCCAGCAGCATAACGACTAGCGGGAGTGAGCAGTTCTTC